These 24 T cell receptor beta chains were sequenced from one sample in a study of T-cell reconstitution after alpha-beta-depleted transplantation in children. A TCRbeta library incorporating unique molecular identifiers was prepared. From the PCR reads, TCRdb called clonotypes with MiXCR, one entry per CDR3 protein. The data show about 610,000 distinct CDR3 sequences, roughly a tenth seen once. Sequencing was performed on PBMCs from the stem cell graft donor, taken from the stem cell graft. Receptors originate from a human donor who donated a stem cell graft to a child with acute myeloid leukemia.

This clonotype was seen at least ten times. The V call is TRBV7-9, the J call TRBJ2-7; 8 bases line up with TRBD1. The J segment lost 7 bases and the V segment lost 5 bases, leaving 7 bases of the junction unmatched. This CDR3 has 13 residues. Looked up from germline, CDR1 is SEHNR and CDR2 is FQNEAQ (reference sequence). The DNA of the CDR3 is TGTGCCAGCAGCCTTGGGACAGGCCGAGAGCAGTACTTC. Amino acids: CASSLGTGREQYF.

This sequence joins TRBV5-1 and TRBJ2-2, with 8 bases fitting TRBD1. The CDR3 runs to 14 residues. CDR1 SGHRS and CDR2 YFSETQ come from the germline V gene. V lost 3 bases to trimming and J lost 7 bases; unmatched junction nucleotides: 5. CDR3 protein: CASSSQGAGGELFF. CDR3 DNA sequence: TGCGCCAGCAGCTCTCAGGGGGCTGGCGGGGAGCTGTTTTTT.

The chain couples TRBV29-1 to TRBJ2-7; the D is unclear. The V and J ends lost 1 base and 9 bases respectively, with 10 bases between them. This CDR3 has 11 residues. The germline V gene has CDR1 SQVTM and CDR2 ANQGSEA. Here the CDR3 DNA reads TGCAGCGTTGAAGGCTATGTAGGGCAGTACTTC. Amino acids: CSVEGYVGQYF.

The table lists this clonotype with a few counts. One end of the junction does not line up with germline, which may come from a read error. The CDR3 here is CASSQEGGNTQYF. The CDR3 DNA follows: TGTGCCAGCAGCCAAGAAGGAGGTAATACGCAGTATTTT. The rearrangement links TRBV4-3 to TRBJ2-3, with a tentative D call TRBD2 (5 bases). The CDR3 totals 13 residues. The germline gives CDR1 LGHNA, CDR2 YSLEER.

The V call is TRBV29-1, the J call TRBJ2-7, with D tentatively TRBD1 (6 bases). This CDR3 is 14 amino acids long. Per the germline V gene, CDR1 is SQVTM and CDR2 is ANQGSEA. The V gene lost 5 bases and the J gene lost 0 bases, with 14 bases spanning the gap. The CDR3 here is CSVLGQGSSYEQYF. CDR3 nucleotides: TGCAGCGTTTTGGGCCAGGGGAGCTCCTACGAGCAGTACTTC.

The V and J genes are TRBV5-6 and TRBJ2-5, with D possibly being TRBD2 (6 bases). The ends were cut back, 3 bases at V and 5 bases at J, with 17 bases in the middle. The CDR3 is 15 residues long. Germline CDR1 reads SGHDT; CDR2 reads YYEEEE. CDR3 nucleotides: TGTGCCAGCAGCTCGGACCGGGGGAGTAAGGAGACCCAGTACTTC. Its translation is CASSSDRGSKETQYF.

The CDR3 bases are TGTGCCAGCAGCTTAGAATGGATCGAGCAGTACTTC. It codes for CASSLEWIEQYF. The chain combines TRBV7-9 with TRBJ2-7; the D is unclear. The CDR3 extends over 12 amino acids. The germline gives CDR1 SEHNR, CDR2 FQNEAQ (reference sequence). V gave up 1 base and J gave up 6 bases, with 7 bases separating them.

The chain combines TRBV5-1 with TRBJ2-7, with D unresolved. V dropped 3 bases and J dropped 3 bases, with 16 bases sitting between them. Per germline, CDR1 SGHRS and CDR2 YFSETQ. The CDR3 has 15 residues. The chain's CDR3 is CASSYLRNGVYEQYF. CDR3 bases: TGCGCCAGCAGCTACCTACGGAACGGTGTCTACGAGCAGTACTTC. The entire variable domain, with the rest obtained from reference TRBV5-1 and TRBJ2-7, is as follows: KAGVTQTPRYLIKTRGQQVTLSCSPISGHRSVSWYQQTPGQGLQFLFEYFSETQRNKGNFPGRFSGRQFSNSRSEMNVSTLELGDSALYLCASSYLRNGVYEQYFGPGTRLTVT.

The chain joins TRBV24-1 to TRBJ2-7, with D maybe TRBD2 (5 bases). Per the germline V gene, CDR1 is KGHDR and CDR2 is SFDVKD. V gave up 3 bases and J gave up 4 bases, with 9 bases separating them. The CDR3 runs to 13 residues. CDR3 DNA: TGTGCCACCAGTGATGTCCGGGGATACGAGCAGTACTTC. Protein product: CATSDVRGYEQYF.

This clonotype appeared a few times. CDR3: CSVEVWLSYEQYF. CDR3 DNA: TGCAGCGTTGAGGTGTGGTTATCCTACGAGCAGTACTTC. The rearrangement uses TRBV29-1 and TRBJ2-7; D is unclear. V was pared by 3 bases and J by 1 base, with 10 bases between. Per germline, CDR1 SQVTM and CDR2 ANQGSEA. The CDR3 contains 13 residues.

This clonotype has just a few counts. The chain recombines TRBV9 with TRBJ1-3; possibly TRBD1 for D (5 bases). Trimming removed 2 bases at V and 0 bases at J, with 15 bases between. The CDR3 contains 17 residues. Germline V gene sequence: CDR1 SGDLS, CDR2 YYNGEE. The CDR3 is CASSVLSGGSSGNTIYF. The CDR3 DNA sequence: TGTGCCAGCAGCGTGCTTAGTGGGGGAAGCTCTGGAAACACCATATATTTT.

This clonotype was seen only a few times. The chain employs TRBV12-3 or TRBV12-4 and TRBJ2-1, with TRBD2 identical over 15 bases. The CDR3 is 16 residues long. V dropped 5 bases and J dropped 8; count of bases not matched to a gene: 7. The CDR3 region is CASSPQGLAGGDEQFF. Here the CDR3 DNA reads TGTGCCAGCAGTCCCCAGGGACTAGCGGGAGGTGATGAGCAGTTCTTC.

There are a few counts of this clonotype. The chain employs TRBV5-1 and TRBJ2-1, with D perhaps matching TRBD1 or TRBD2 (7 bases each). CDR1 and CDR2 (germline): SGHRS, YFSETQ. The CDR3 sequence is 15 residues long. Trimming stripped 4 bases from V and 5 bases from J, with 16 bases between. This chain's CDR3 is CASSRGGGLDNEQFF. The CDR3 nucleotides are TGCGCCAGCAGCCGGGGAGGGGGCCTAGACAATGAGCAGTTCTTC. Combining the CDR3 with reference TRBV5-1 and TRBJ2-1 gives the whole variable domain KAGVTQTPRYLIKTRGQQVTLSCSPISGHRSVSWYQQTPGQGLQFLFEYFSETQRNKGNFPGRFSGRQFSNSRSEMNVSTLELGDSALYLCASSRGGGLDNEQFFGPGTRLTVL.

This clonotype was counted ten times or more. The V and J genes are TRBV27 and TRBJ2-7; TRBD1 aligns across 8 bases. Germline V gene lookup returns CDR1 MNHEY and CDR2 SMNVEV (reference sequence). The length of the CDR3 is 15 residues. J gave up 2 bases and V 2 bases, and 5 bases lay outside the gene matches. The CDR3 spells CASSLQGAQTYEQYF. CDR3 nucleotides: TGTGCCAGCAGTTTACAGGGGGCGCAAACCTACGAGCAGTACTTC.

At least ten counts were recorded for this clonotype. V gene TRBV20-1 combines with J gene TRBJ1-2, with D tentatively TRBD1 (6 bases). CDR3 length equals 13 residues. V was cut by 5 bases and J by 7 bases, with 17 bases left in between. The V gene's germline CDR1 is DFQATT and CDR2 SNEGSKA (reference sequence). The DNA of the CDR3 is TGCAGTGCTGAGACCGGACAGTGGGGTGGCTACACCTTC. Its translation: CSAETGQWGGYTF.

This clonotype was seen more than once but under ten times. This chain joins TRBV20-1 and TRBJ1-1; 8 bases map to TRBD1. The CDR3 covers 15 residues. CDR1 and CDR2 from the germline V gene are DFQATT and SNEGSKA (reference sequence). The V gene end was trimmed by 0 bases and the J gene end by 5 bases; junction bases not matched to a gene: 8. As DNA, the CDR3 is TGCAGTGCTAGAGATTGGAGCAGGGGGCAAACTGAAGCTTTCTTT. Translating it yields CSARDWSRGQTEAFF.

The rearrangement uses TRBV2 and TRBJ2-7; TRBD2 agrees at 7 bases. V was pared by 1 base and J by 1 base, with 4 bases of the junction left unmatched. In germline, CDR1 is SNHLY, CDR2 FYNNEI. The CDR3 covers 15 residues. The CDR3 sequence is CASSEVAGVSYEQYF. CDR3 DNA sequence: TGTGCCAGCAGTGAAGTGGCGGGAGTGTCCTACGAGCAGTACTTC.

The chain links TRBV6-1 to TRBJ1-4; D unresolved. CDR3 size: 15 residues. The V end lost 6 bases, the J end lost 6 bases, and 17 bases lay between the germline ends. Germline V gene data show CDR1 as MNHNS and CDR2 as SASEGT. The CDR3 DNA follows: TGTGCCAGCAGGCCTGCGAACGGGAGGGATGAAAAACTGTTTTTT. Translated, it gives CASRPANGRDEKLFF.

The gene calls are TRBV20-1 and TRBJ2-7; 8 bases agree with TRBD2. Per the germline V gene, CDR1 is DFQATT and CDR2 is SNEGSKA (reference sequence). V was pared by 0 bases and J by 6 bases, with 10 bases of the junction left unmatched. The CDR3 is made up of 15 amino acids. CDR3 loop: CSAREGERGLSEQYF. The CDR3 DNA follows: TGCAGTGCTAGAGAAGGGGAGCGGGGGCTCTCCGAGCAGTACTTC.

The chain links TRBV29-1 to TRBJ2-2; no definite D call. Trimming cost V 7 bases and J 5 bases, with 14 bases left between them. CDR3 length: 13 residues. The germline V gene encodes CDR1 SQVTM and CDR2 ANQGSEA. The CDR3 spells CSGRKSPTGELFF. The CDR3 DNA is TGCAGCGGGCGGAAGAGTCCGACCGGGGAGCTGTTTTTT.

In this sample, this clonotype turned up a few times. This chain connects TRBV20-1 to TRBJ2-7, with 11 bases that match TRBD2. In germline, CDR1 is DFQATT, CDR2 SNEGSKA (reference sequence). V was pared by 3 bases and J by 4 bases, with 11 bases of the junction left unmatched. The CDR3 sequence is 16 residues long. The CDR3, as DNA: TGCAGTGCTAGTTCCGGGACTAGCGGAGGGAGGTACGAGCAGTACTTC. Its translation is CSASSGTSGGRYEQYF.

This clonotype was seen a handful of times. The chain uses TRBV20-1 and TRBJ2-1; 7 nucleotides agree with TRBD2. This CDR3 contains 14 residues. J gave up 5 bases and V 8 bases, and 12 bases lay outside the gene matches. The germline V gene encodes CDR1 DFQATT and CDR2 SNEGSKA (reference sequence). The CDR3 loop is CSFTPGRLNNEQFF. In nucleotides, the CDR3 is TGCAGTTTTACCCCCGGGAGGCTAAACAATGAGCAGTTCTTC.

The CDR3 DNA follows: TGTGCCAGCAGCCAAGATCTTGGATTGGGGGAGCTGTTTTTT. The encoded protein is CASSQDLGLGELFF. This chain connects TRBV14 to TRBJ2-2, with no clear D. The germline V gene has CDR1 SGHDN and CDR2 FVKESK. The CDR3 length is 14 residues. Trimming removed 0 bases at V and 8 bases at J, with 10 bases between.

The V and J genes are TRBV28 and TRBJ2-1; 8 bases are a match to TRBD2. V was clipped by 3 bases and J by 4 bases; unmatched bases: 8. CDR1 and CDR2 (germline): MDHEN, SYDVKM. The CDR3 contains 16 residues. CDR3 amino acids: CASSFRAGVGYNEQFF. CDR3 in DNA: TGTGCCAGCAGTTTTCGAGCGGGAGTGGGATACAATGAGCAGTTCTTC.